This TCR beta chain came from a study of Graves' ophthalmopathy and Graves' hyperthyroidism. This clonotype was picked up a small number of times. CDR1 and CDR2 from the germline V gene are MGHDK and SYGVNS. Trimming left V 6 bases short and J 4 bases short, with 9 bases between. This CDR3 is 13 amino acids long. For repertoire sequencing, the TCR beta CDR3 regions were amplified from RNA transcripts. HTBI primers served in a first-round RT-PCR, which a second-round multiplex PCR followed. Each CDR3 protein is one row after TCRdb ran MiXCR on the multiplex PCR reads. In the table there are about 740,000 distinct CDR3 sequences, roughly two fifths of which are singletons.

Input material: peripheral blood. The chain links TRBV25-1 to TRBJ2-2; D is uncertain. The receptor was derived from an adult man with Graves' ophthalmopathy. The CDR3 loop is CASRPQVTGELFF. Here the CDR3 DNA reads TGTGCCAGCAGACCTCAAGTCACCGGGGAGCTGTTTTTT.